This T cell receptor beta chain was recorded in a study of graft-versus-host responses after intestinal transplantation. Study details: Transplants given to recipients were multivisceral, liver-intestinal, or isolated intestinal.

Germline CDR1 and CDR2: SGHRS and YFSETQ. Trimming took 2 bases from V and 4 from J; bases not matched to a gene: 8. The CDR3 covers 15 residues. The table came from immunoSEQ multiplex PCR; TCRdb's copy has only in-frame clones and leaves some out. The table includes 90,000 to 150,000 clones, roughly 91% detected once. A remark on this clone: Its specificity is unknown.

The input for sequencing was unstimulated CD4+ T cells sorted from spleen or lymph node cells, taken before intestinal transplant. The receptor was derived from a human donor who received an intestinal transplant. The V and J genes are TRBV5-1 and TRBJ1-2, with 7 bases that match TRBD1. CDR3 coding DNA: TGCGCCAGCAGCTTCGGGAGGACAGGAGTCTATGGCTACACCTTC. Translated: CASSFGRTGVYGYTF.